Listed here are 28 T cell receptor beta chains from one sample, sequenced in a study of blood T cell repertoires in COVID-19. Measured with immunoSEQ multiplex PCR; TCRdb has only the in-frame clones, and not every one. The data show about 20,000 clones, roughly nine tenths seen once. The source material was peripheral blood. These receptors came from a human donor in a cohort sampled during active COVID-19.

The CDR3 DNA reads as TGTGCCAGTAGACTAGCGGGGGGGCCCTTGAGCGGGGAGCTGTTTTTT. As protein: CASRLAGGPLSGELFF. The chain employs TRBV19 and TRBJ2-2, with 13 bases matching TRBD2. The germline CDR1 and CDR2 sequences are LNHDA and SQIVND (reference sequence). Trimming took 6 bases from V and 7 from J; bases not matched to a gene: 8. The CDR3 totals 16 residues.

The V gene is TRBV27, the J gene TRBJ2-3; TRBD1 matches 7 bases. CDR1 and CDR2 (germline): MNHEY, SMNVEV (reference sequence). This CDR3 comprises 16 residues. With V trimmed by 3 bases and J by 7 bases, 13 bases remained unmatched. DNA for the CDR3: TGTGCCAGCAGTTTTCAAACAGGGGACGTGGCATATACGCAGTATTTT. It yields the protein CASSFQTGDVAYTQYF.

This chain links TRBV3-1 (or the pseudogene TRBV3-2) with TRBJ2-5; no clear D. V was cut by 2 bases and J by 0 bases, with 13 bases left in between. Germline values: CDR1 LGHDT, CDR2 YNNKEL (reference sequence). The CDR3 extends over 16 amino acids. Here the CDR3 DNA reads TGTGCCAGCAGCCAAAACCCCCAGATATACCAAGAGACCCAGTACTTC. Its translation: CASSQNPQIYQETQYF.

Points on this clone: One end of the junction is discordant with germline, which a read error may explain. The rearrangement uses TRBV7-7 and TRBJ1-2, with TRBD1 matching over 9 bases. Per the germline V gene, CDR1 is SSHAT and CDR2 is FNYEAQ (reference sequence). There are 15 residues in the CDR3. The DNA of the CDR3 is TGTGCTAGCAGCCCTACAGGGGGCGCATACTATGGCTACACCTTC. Amino acid sequence: CASSPTGGAYYGYTF.

V is TRBV2 and J is TRBJ2-3; TRBD2 matches at 8 bases. V was clipped by 4 bases and J by 2 bases; unmatched bases: 5. The CDR3 totals 15 residues. Germline V CDR1 and CDR2: SNHLY, FYNNEI. CDR3 sequence: CASSVSAGVTDTQYF. CDR3 sequence (DNA): TGTGCCAGCAGTGTTTCAGCGGGGGTCACAGATACGCAGTATTTT. Based on the CDR3 plus reference TRBV2 and TRBJ2-3, the full variable domain is EPEVTQTPSHQVTQMGQEVILRCVPISNHLYFYWYRQILGQKVEFLVSFYNNEISEKSEIFDDQFSVERPDGSNFTLKIRSTKLEDSAMYFCASSVSAGVTDTQYFGPGTRLTVL.

V is TRBV18 and J is TRBJ1-4, with D possibly matching TRBD1 (5 bases). Germline V CDR1 and CDR2: KGHSH, LQKENI. This CDR3 comprises 14 residues. V was shortened by 6 bases and J by 1 base, with 9 bases between the two germline ends. CDR3 region: CASSSRVTNEKLFF. The CDR3 bases are TGTGCCAGCTCCTCCAGGGTAACTAATGAAAAACTGTTTTTT.

The V and J genes are TRBV7-6 and TRBJ2-1; possibly TRBD1 for D (6 bases). V lost 4 bases, J lost 12 bases, and 19 bases lay in between. CDR3 length: 14 amino acids. Germline values: CDR1 SGHVS, CDR2 FNYEAQ. Here the CDR3 reads CASSSTTQGGGQFF. CDR3 DNA: TGTGCCAGCAGCTCCACTACACAGGGTGGTGGGCAGTTCTTC.

The genes are TRBV6-2 or TRBV6-3 and TRBJ1-1; no reliable D call. The CDR3 runs to 11 residues. Germline V gives CDR1 MNHEY, CDR2 SVGEGT. The V and J ends lost 5 bases and 7 bases respectively, with 8 bases between them. The CDR3 DNA reads TGTGCCAGCAGTCCAGACTATGAAGCTTTCTTT. Protein sequence: CASSPDYEAFF.

The chain couples TRBV2 to TRBJ1-1, with D hard to call. The CDR3 length is 13 residues. Germline CDR1 SNHLY, CDR2 FYNNEI. Trimming left V 6 bases short and J 5 bases short, with 13 bases between. The CDR3 nucleotides are TGTGCCAGCAGCCTCGGGGTAGGAACTGAAGCTTTCTTT. Translating it yields CASSLGVGTEAFF.

This clone has a handful of counts. One junction end does not reproduce the germline sequence, and a read error may be involved. The V gene is TRBV5-6, the J gene TRBJ1-2; 7 nucleotides match TRBD1. Germline CDR1 is SGHDT and CDR2 is YYEEEE. This CDR3 is 16 amino acids long. CDR3 DNA: TGTGCCAGCAGCTCCCCCCTTTTAGACAGGGATCGGGGCTGCACCTTC. Its translation: CASSSPLLDRDRGCTF.

The chain has TRBV4-1 and TRBJ2-1, with TRBD2 matching 9 bases. Germline V gene lookup returns CDR1 MGHRA and CDR2 YSYEKL. The CDR3 covers 17 residues. V lost 4 bases, J lost 0 bases, and 7 bases stayed unmatched. This CDR3 is CASSRGGVRSSYNEQFF. CDR3 sequence (DNA): TGCGCCAGCAGCCGCGGGGGGGTTCGTAGCTCCTACAATGAGCAGTTCTTC.

The chain links TRBV18 to TRBJ2-7, with 9 bases matching TRBD1. Germline trimming cut 2 bases from V and 6 bases from J; bases unmatched to any gene: 8. The CDR3 sequence is 15 residues long. Germline lookup yields CDR1 KGHSH and CDR2 LQKENI. For the CDR3, the DNA is TGTGCCAGCTCACCAGGGACAGGGACCCCAGGCGAGCAGTACGTC. Translated: CASSPGTGTPGEQYV.

J is TRBJ1-5 and V is TRBV27; D not resolved. V was pared by 3 bases and J by 4 bases, with 7 bases between. Per the germline V gene, CDR1 is MNHEY and CDR2 is SMNVEV (reference sequence). The CDR3 runs 13 residues. CDR3 sequence reads: CASSLVGNQPQHF. DNA for the CDR3: TGTGCCAGCAGTTTGGTCGGGAATCAGCCCCAGCATTTT.

V usage is TRBV9 and J usage is TRBJ1-1; D perhaps matches TRBD1 (6 bases). Germline values: CDR1 SGDLS, CDR2 YYNGEE. The CDR3 runs to 15 residues. V shed 4 bases and J shed 3 bases, with 16 bases lying between them. CDR3 DNA: TGTGCCAGCAGCCCGCATGTGGGGGCGGACACTGAAGCTTTCTTT. It translates to CASSPHVGADTEAFF.

The rearrangement joins TRBV27 to TRBJ1-4, with D possibly TRBD1 on 5 matching bases. Germline values: CDR1 MNHEY, CDR2 SMNVEV (reference sequence). CDR3 length: 16 residues. V gave up 4 bases and J gave up 7 bases, with 19 bases separating them. The CDR3 DNA reads TGTGCCAGCAGTTGGACAAGTGGGGCCAGGGTTGAAAAACTGTTTTTT. Translating it yields CASSWTSGARVEKLFF.

The chain combines TRBV10-3 with TRBJ2-5, with 7 bases aligning to TRBD2. After removal of 3 bases from V and 3 bases from J, the junction contained 7 bases not matched to a gene. The CDR3 runs 15 residues. Germline lookup yields CDR1 ENHRY and CDR2 SYGVKD. CDR3 sequence (DNA): TGTGCCATCAGTGATGCCGGGGGGATTAAAGAGACCCAGTACTTC. This sequence encodes CAISDAGGIKETQYF.

V gene TRBV6-5 combines with J gene TRBJ2-7; maybe TRBD2 (5 bases). CDR1 and CDR2 from the germline V gene are MNHEY and SVGAGI. V shed 10 bases and J shed 5 bases, with 21 bases lying between them. The CDR3 is 14 residues long. CDR3 loop: CAIRDYGQSNEQYV. CDR3 sequence (DNA): TGTGCCATACGAGACTATGGGCAATCCAACGAGCAGTACGTC.

The chain combines TRBV4-1 with TRBJ1-5; no definite D call. There are 13 residues in the CDR3. The V end was cut by 0 bases, the J end by 4 bases, with 4 bases between. Germline values: CDR1 MGHRA, CDR2 YSYEKL. The CDR3: CASSQDRNQPQHF. CDR3 DNA sequence: TGCGCCAGCAGCCAAGATCGGAATCAGCCCCAGCATTTT.

The CDR3 is CASGTNSPLHF. In DNA form, the CDR3 reads TGTGCCAGCGGGACAAATTCACCCCTCCACTTT. The V gene is TRBV6-5, the J gene TRBJ1-6; D perhaps matches TRBD1 (6 bases). V was cut by 8 bases and J by 7 bases, with 6 bases left in between. The CDR3 totals 11 residues. Germline CDR1 and CDR2: MNHEY and SVGAGI.

Only a few counts were recorded for this clone. The gene calls are TRBV28 and TRBJ1-5; the D gene is possibly TRBD1 (6 bases). CDR1 is MDHEN and CDR2 is SYDVKM in the germline V gene. V lost 7 bases to trimming and J lost 7 bases, with 11 bases between them. This CDR3 comprises 12 residues. CDR3 region: CASTTGLQPQHF. The CDR3 DNA reads TGTGCCAGCACCACAGGGCTCCAGCCCCAGCATTTT.

This clone was counted a single time. The J gene is TRBJ1-4, the V gene TRBV4-3; 9 bases match TRBD1. Germline V gives CDR1 LGHNA, CDR2 YSLEER. V shed 4 bases, J shed 5 bases, and the junction held 8 bases outside the gene matches. The CDR3 extends over 16 amino acids. This chain's CDR3 is CASSRHRGPDNEKLFF. The CDR3 nucleotides read TGCGCCAGCAGCCGCCACAGGGGGCCGGACAATGAAAAACTGTTTTTT.

J is TRBJ2-1 and V is TRBV6-5, with TRBD2 matching over 13 bases. The germline V gene has CDR1 MNHEY and CDR2 SVGAGI. V lost 6 bases and J lost 7; bases outside the gene matches: 6. The CDR3 spans 15 residues. CDR3 coding DNA: TGTGCCAGCAGAGGTACTAGCGGGAGGGTAAATGAGCAGTTCTTC. Residues: CASRGTSGRVNEQFF.

The chain employs TRBV9 and TRBJ1-2; no firm D call. Germline CDR1 and CDR2: SGDLS and YYNGEE. The ends were cut back, 4 bases at V and 3 bases at J, with 13 bases in the middle. The CDR3 is 14 residues long. The CDR3 sequence is CASSLSRGDYGYTF. CDR3 sequence (DNA): TGTGCCAGCAGCCTAAGTCGGGGAGACTATGGCTACACCTTC. The full variable domain, its missing parts supplied by reference TRBV9 and TRBJ1-2, is DSGVTQTPKHLITATGQRVTLRCSPRSGDLSVYWYQQSLDQGLQFLIQYYNGEERAKGNILERFSAQQFPDLHSELNLSSLELGDSALYFCASSLSRGDYGYTFGSGTRLTVV.

This chain joins TRBV30 and TRBJ2-5; D call uncertain. V lost 2 bases and J 2 bases, leaving 3 bases between the germline ends. Germline CDR1 is GTSNPN and CDR2 is SVGIG (reference sequence). CDR3 length: 11 residues. The CDR3 DNA sequence: TGTGCCTGGAGTCCACAAGAGACCCAGTACTTC. It yields the protein CAWSPQETQYF. The complete variable domain, with remaining parts taken from reference TRBV30 and TRBJ2-5, reads SQTIHQWPATLVQPVGSPLSLECTVEGTSNPNLYWYRQAAGRGLQLLFYSVGIGQISSEVPQNLSASRPQDRQFILSSKKLLLSDSGFYLCAWSPQETQYFGPGTRLLVL.

The chain is built from TRBV5-1 and TRBJ2-1; 12 nucleotides line up with TRBD2. This CDR3 contains 18 residues. The germline gives CDR1 SGHRS, CDR2 YFSETQ. The V gene end was trimmed by 4 bases and the J gene end by 6 bases; junction bases not matched to a gene: 14. The CDR3 DNA reads TGCGCCAGCAGCAACCCCAGACTAGCGGGAGCCCAGGGCAATGAGCAGTTCTTC. Residues: CASSNPRLAGAQGNEQFF.

This clone was observed a single time. J is TRBJ1-2 and V is TRBV2; the match to TRBD1 covers 7 bases. The CDR3 length is 14 residues. The germline CDR1 and CDR2 sequences are SNHLY and FYNNEI. V lost 6 bases to trimming and J lost 4 bases; unmatched junction nucleotides: 8. The DNA for the CDR3 is TGTGCCAGCAGGGGCGGACAGGCCCGCTATGGCTACACCTTC. This translates into CASRGGQARYGYTF.

This chain joins TRBV7-3 and TRBJ2-6; TRBD1 agrees at 10 bases. V dropped 5 bases and J dropped 0; count of bases not matched to a gene: 10. CDR3 size: 19 residues. The germline CDR1 and CDR2 sequences are SGHTA and FQGTGA. The CDR3 region has the DNA TGTGCCAGCAGCGCCACCGGGACAGGGGCCCACTCTGGGGCCAACGTCCTGACTTTC. Translation: CASSATGTGAHSGANVLTF. Using reference TRBV7-3 and TRBJ2-6 for the parts outside the CDR3, the full variable domain is GAGVSQTPSNKVTEKGKYVELRCDPISGHTALYWYRQSLGQGPEFLIYFQGTGAADDSGLPNDRFFAVRPEGSVSTLKIQRTERGDSAVYLCASSATGTGAHSGANVLTFGAGSRLTVL.

The chain couples TRBV4-1 to TRBJ2-5; D may be TRBD1 (6 bases). The germline V and J ends were trimmed by 0 bases and 5 bases, with 19 bases remaining between them. The CDR3 consists of 17 residues. Germline CDR1 MGHRA, CDR2 YSYEKL. The CDR3 region is CASSQDGLRGTGETQYF. The CDR3 nucleotides are TGCGCCAGCAGCCAAGATGGCCTTAGGGGGACGGGGGAGACCCAGTACTTC.